This entry lists 29 T cell receptor beta chains sequenced from one sample in a study of T cell clonality in common variable immunodeficiency. TCRdb's copy holds only in-frame clones and misses some; the assay was immunoSEQ multiplex PCR. This repertoire holds tens of thousands of clones, and none appear only once. Specimen: peripheral blood mononuclear cells. The receptors were sampled from a person between 18 and 69 years old in good health.

This clone has a count of ten or more. The read ends 3 residues shy of where the CDR3 ends; the end is completed using the germline J gene. The chain is built from TRBV5-1 and TRBJ2-1, with 11 bases that match TRBD2. V was clipped by 5 bases and J by 0 bases; unmatched bases: 4. Germline lookup yields CDR1 SGHRS and CDR2 YFSETQ. This CDR3 has 16 residues. Partial CDR3 DNA: TGCGCCAGCAGAGGGACTAGCGGCCCCTCCTACAATGAG. Its translation is CASRGTSGPSYNE. The whole CDR3 is CASRGTSGPSYNEQFF.

To note about this clone: Coverage ceases 3 residues before the CDR3 finishes, and the germline J gene fills in the end. The chain couples TRBV2 to TRBJ1-5; TRBD1 is a possible D gene (6 bases). Trimming took 7 bases from V and 0 from J, leaving 10 bases between them. The V gene's germline CDR1 is SNHLY and CDR2 FYNNEI. This CDR3 is built from 14 residues. CDR3 residues: CASNRQVSNQPQHF. CDR3 DNA, as far as it was read: TGTGCCAGCAACCGACAGGTTAGCAATCAGCCC.

There are many counts of this clone. The CDR3 end falls 3 residues outside the read, so it is completed with the germline J gene. The V call is TRBV30, the J call TRBJ2-7; 8 nucleotides align to TRBD2. The CDR3 is 13 amino acids. The junction had 9 bases not matched to a gene; V was cut back by 5 bases and J by 6 bases. Per the germline V gene, CDR1 is GTSNPN and CDR2 is SVGIG (reference sequence). CDR3 in amino acids: CAWSSGLEAEQYF. Partial CDR3 DNA: TGTGCCTGGTCTTCGGGACTAGAAGCCGAG. Based on the CDR3 plus reference TRBV30 and TRBJ2-7, the full variable domain is SQTIHQWPATLVQPVGSPLSLECTVEGTSNPNLYWYRQAAGRGLQLLFYSVGIGQISSEVPQNLSASRPQDRQFILSSKKLLLSDSGFYLCAWSSGLEAEQYFGPGTRLTVT.

This clone was counted at least ten times. The DNA ends 3 residues before the CDR3 does, and the rest of the CDR3 is filled in from the germline J gene. The chain joins TRBV19 to TRBJ2-3; TRBD1 is a possible D gene (5 bases). CDR3 length equals 16 residues. Trimming shortened V by 6 bases and J by 0 bases, and 16 bases separated the two germline ends. Germline CDR1 and CDR2: LNHDA and SQIVND (reference sequence). The CDR3 spells CASRLWGGISTDTQYF. The part of the CDR3 DNA that was read is TGTGCCAGTAGACTCTGGGGCGGAATTAGCACAGATACG.

This clone was detected ten times or more. The read halts 3 residues ahead of the CDR3 end, with the missing end drawn from the germline J gene. This chain connects TRBV9 to TRBJ2-1, with D tentatively TRBD2 (5 bases). Trimming removed 0 bases at V and 0 bases at J, with 13 bases between. Per germline, CDR1 SGDLS and CDR2 YYNGEE. The CDR3 has 17 amino acids. The CDR3 spells CASSVGGSASSYNEQFF. The CDR3 bases that were read are TGTGCCAGCAGCGTAGGTGGTAGCGCGAGCTCCTACAATGAG.

This clone appeared a few times. The read is 3 residues too short to cover the CDR3 end, so that end is filled in from the germline J gene. This rearrangement joins TRBV5-1 to TRBJ2-7; perhaps TRBD1 as D (5 bases). CDR1 and CDR2 (germline): SGHRS, YFSETQ. This CDR3 region has 13 residues. V lost 0 bases, J lost 6 bases, and 10 bases lay in between. This CDR3 is CASSLAQGGEQYF. The sequenced CDR3 bases are TGCGCCAGCAGCTTGGCCCAGGGCGGCGAG. Full variable domain (missing parts from reference TRBV5-1 and TRBJ2-7): KAGVTQTPRYLIKTRGQQVTLSCSPISGHRSVSWYQQTPGQGLQFLFEYFSETQRNKGNFPGRFSGRQFSNSRSEMNVSTLELGDSALYLCASSLAQGGEQYFGPGTRLTVT.

This clone was detected ten times or more. The part of the CDR3 DNA that was read is TGTGCCAGCAGCTTAGAAGTGGCGGCGGCTGAG. It codes for CASSLEVAAAE. The entire CDR3 is CASSLEVAAAEQFF. The V and J genes are TRBV11-2 and TRBJ2-1; D is ambiguous. The DNA ends 3 residues before the CDR3 does, and the rest of the CDR3 is filled in from the germline J gene. This CDR3 is built from 14 residues. Germline CDR1 reads SGHAT; CDR2 reads FQNNGV. With 0 bases removed from V and 9 bases from J, the gap between germline ends came to 12 bases.

This clone was counted at least ten times. The CDR3 DNA, read in part, is TGTGCCATCAGTGAGGTCAGGGGGCGTACAGATACG. Translation: CAISEVRGRTDT. The entire CDR3 protein is CAISEVRGRTDTQYF. The chain links TRBV10-3 to TRBJ2-3, with 8 nucleotides matching TRBD1. The read terminates 3 residues ahead of where the CDR3 ends, so the germline J gene completes it. Trimming cost V 2 bases and J 3 bases; bases outside gene matches: 4. The germline V gene has CDR1 ENHRY and CDR2 SYGVKD. CDR3 size: 15 residues.

This clone was observed at least ten times. The CDR3 extends 3 residues past the end of the read, so its final part is completed from the germline J gene. V and J are TRBV29-1 and TRBJ2-7; 7 nucleotides align to TRBD1. CDR1 SQVTM and CDR2 ANQGSEA come from the germline V gene. The CDR3 is 12 amino acids. V was clipped by 6 bases and J by 6 bases; unmatched bases: 8. CDR3 amino acids: CSVTGNLGEQYF. The covered CDR3 bases are TGCAGCGTGACAGGGAATCTTGGCGAG.

This clone showed up many times. The CDR3 is cut off 3 residues early in the read; its end comes from the germline J gene. Other DNA sequences in the same sample also yield this CDR3. The chain uses TRBV7-9 and TRBJ2-7; 9 bases line up with TRBD1. The germline V gene encodes CDR1 SEHNR and CDR2 FQNEAQ (reference sequence). The J segment lost 3 bases and the V segment lost 5 bases, leaving 5 bases of the junction unmatched. This CDR3 is 14 amino acids long. Incomplete CDR3 DNA: TGTGCCAGCAGCCTAGGGACAGGGAACTACGAG. Translating it yields CASSLGTGNYE. The CDR3 reads in full as CASSLGTGNYEQYF.

At least ten counts were recorded for this clone. Read data end 3 residues before the CDR3 end; the end is taken from the germline J gene. The chain is built from TRBV20-1 and TRBJ2-7; 13 bases align to TRBD2. Germline V gives CDR1 DFQATT, CDR2 SNEGSKA (reference sequence). The length of the CDR3 is 14 residues. After removal of 6 bases from V and 4 bases from J, the junction contained 6 bases not matched to a gene. The sequenced part of the CDR3 DNA is TGCAGTGCCATCAGGACTAGCGGGAGTTACGAG. Its protein is CSAIRTSGSYE. The full CDR3 sequence reads CSAIRTSGSYEQYF.

This clone was found many times. The sequenced CDR3 bases are TGTGCCAGCAGTGAATTCAACAGGGCGCAGCCC. This codes for CASSEFNRAQP. The entire CDR3 protein is CASSEFNRAQPQHF. V gene TRBV6-1 combines with J gene TRBJ1-5, with a weak D call TRBD1 (6 bases). The read stops 3 residues short of the end of the CDR3; the missing end is completed from the germline J gene. Germline CDR1 MNHNS, CDR2 SASEGT. Trimming shortened V by 2 bases and J by 7 bases, and 12 bases separated the two germline ends. This CDR3 is built from 14 residues.

This clone was seen many times. The CDR3 end lies 3 residues beyond the end of the read and is filled in from the germline J gene. The rearrangement uses TRBV7-2 and TRBJ2-2, with TRBD1 matching over 7 bases. CDR1 is SGHTA and CDR2 is FQGNSA in the germline V gene. J gave up 2 bases and V 6 bases, and 6 bases lay outside the gene matches. The CDR3 length is 15 residues. CDR3 loop: CASSSGQINTGELFF. Partial CDR3 DNA: TGTGCCAGCAGTTCGGGACAGATAAACACCGGGGAG.

There are many counts of this clone. The read ends 3 residues before the CDR3 terminus; that terminus is restored from the germline J gene. The chain links TRBV18 to TRBJ1-1; 7 nucleotides align to TRBD1. The germline V gene has CDR1 KGHSH and CDR2 LQKENI. This CDR3 is built from 17 residues. V lost 1 base and J lost 1; bases outside the gene matches: 9. CDR3 DNA, as far as it was read: TGTGCCAGCTCACCACTAGGGGGCGATCAGGGGAACACTGAA. It encodes CASSPLGGDQGNTE. The complete CDR3 sequence is CASSPLGGDQGNTEAFF.

The table lists this clone with many counts. The read finishes 3 residues shy of the CDR3 end, and the germline J gene is used to complete it. The V gene is TRBV29-1, the J gene TRBJ1-2; TRBD1 might be the D (6 bases). Germline V CDR1 and CDR2: SQVTM, ANQGSEA. The CDR3 has 13 residues. Deletions cut 7 bases from V and 4 bases from J, with 16 bases between. CDR3 sequence: CSAEGVVGYGYTF. The part of the CDR3 DNA that was read is TGCAGCGCGGAGGGGGTAGTAGGCTATGGC.

This clone was seen at least ten times. Read coverage stops 3 residues before the CDR3 terminus; the germline J gene supplies the remainder. The rearrangement uses TRBV5-1 and TRBJ2-3; 8 bases map to TRBD1. Germline lookup yields CDR1 SGHRS and CDR2 YFSETQ. The CDR3 extends over 15 amino acids. J gave up 4 bases and V 4 bases, and 8 bases lay outside the gene matches. CDR3 sequence reads: CASSPGQVGPDTQYF. CDR3 DNA (partial): TGCGCCAGCAGCCCGGGACAGGTCGGTCCAGATACG. Using reference TRBV5-1 and TRBJ2-3 for the parts outside the CDR3, the full variable domain is KAGVTQTPRYLIKTRGQQVTLSCSPISGHRSVSWYQQTPGQGLQFLFEYFSETQRNKGNFPGRFSGRQFSNSRSEMNVSTLELGDSALYLCASSPGQVGPDTQYFGPGTRLTVL.

In its sample, this clone was seen many times. With the read ending 3 residues before the CDR3 end, the germline J gene is used to fill in that end. The J gene is TRBJ2-1, the V gene TRBV29-1, with D possibly being TRBD1 (6 bases). The germline V gene encodes CDR1 SQVTM and CDR2 ANQGSEA. This CDR3 comprises 12 residues. With 6 bases removed from V and 9 bases from J, the gap between germline ends came to 15 bases. The covered CDR3 bases are TGCAGCGTCAGACAGGACTTTGGTGAG. This gives the protein CSVRQDFGE. The complete CDR3 sequence is CSVRQDFGEQFF.

The table lists this clone with many counts. The read ends 3 residues shy of where the CDR3 ends; the end is completed using the germline J gene. The V and J genes are TRBV9 and TRBJ2-1; 13 bases agree with TRBD2. The ends lost 2 bases at V and 6 bases at J; junction bases unmatched: 8. Looked up from germline, CDR1 is SGDLS and CDR2 is YYNGEE. The CDR3 extends over 17 amino acids. The CDR3 DNA, read in part, is TGTGCCAGCAGCGTGTCAACCGGGACTAGCGGGACCAATGAG. Its translation: CASSVSTGTSGTNE. The complete CDR3 protein is CASSVSTGTSGTNEQFF.

This clone was counted at least ten times. From the germline J gene comes the end of the CDR3, since the read stops 3 residues before it. The chain carries TRBV14 and TRBJ2-1, with 7 bases aligning to TRBD1. CDR1 is SGHDN and CDR2 is FVKESK in the germline V gene. V lost 0 bases to trimming and J lost 2 bases; unmatched junction nucleotides: 1. The CDR3 is made up of 15 amino acids. The CDR3 bases that were read are TGTGCCAGCAGCCAAGATACAGGGGCCTACAATGAG. Residues: CASSQDTGAYNE. The whole CDR3 region reads CASSQDTGAYNEQFF.

In this sample, this clone turned up many times. Read data end 3 residues before the CDR3 end; the end is taken from the germline J gene. V usage is TRBV7-2 and J usage is TRBJ1-3; D uncertain. This CDR3 region has 12 residues. In germline, CDR1 is SGHTA, CDR2 FQGNSA. The CDR3 sequence: CASSQETPHIYF. CDR3 DNA (partial): TGTGCCAGCAGCCAGGAGACGCCGCAT.

This clone came up many times. The sequenced fragment ends 3 residues before the CDR3 boundary, so the rest is inferred from the germline J gene. This chain connects TRBV20-1 to TRBJ1-2; no firm D call. The CDR3 is 13 residues long. Trimming left V 1 base short and J 5 bases short, with 11 bases between. CDR1 and CDR2 (germline): DFQATT, SNEGSKA (reference sequence). The DNA read from the CDR3 is TGCAGTGCTAGAGTCCCCCCGACTTATGGC. Encoded protein: CSARVPPTYG. The entire CDR3 protein is CSARVPPTYGYTF.

This clone was detected many times. The read terminates 3 residues ahead of where the CDR3 ends, so the germline J gene completes it. V is TRBV20-1 and J is TRBJ1-1; D remains ambiguous. V dropped 0 bases and J dropped 3 bases, with 11 bases sitting between them. The germline V gene encodes CDR1 DFQATT and CDR2 SNEGSKA (reference sequence). CDR3 length: 14 amino acids. This chain's CDR3 is CSARDPSQDTEAFF. The DNA read from the CDR3 is TGCAGTGCTAGAGATCCCTCGCAGGACACTGAA.

This clone was seen many times. Coverage ceases 3 residues before the CDR3 finishes, and the germline J gene fills in the end. The rearrangement joins TRBV20-1 to TRBJ2-1; a possible D gene is TRBD2 (6 bases). Trimming removed 3 bases from V and 1 base from J, with 10 bases in between. This CDR3 comprises 14 residues. Germline lookup yields CDR1 DFQATT and CDR2 SNEGSKA (reference sequence). The covered CDR3 bases are TGCAGTGCTAGGGACTACCGATCCTACAATGAG. Translating gives CSARDYRSYNE. The complete CDR3 sequence is CSARDYRSYNEQFF.

This clone was counted ten times or more. The CDR3 extends 3 residues past the end of the read, so its final part is completed from the germline J gene. The chain uses TRBV2 and TRBJ2-7; 11 bases fit TRBD1. V gave up 7 bases and J gave up 0 bases; unmatched junction bases: 5. Germline V CDR1 and CDR2: SNHLY, FYNNEI. The CDR3 loop spans 15 amino acids. The CDR3 is CASKPGQGVSYEQYF. CDR3 DNA, as far as it was read: TGTGCCAGCAAGCCGGGACAGGGGGTCTCCTACGAG.

A few counts support this clone. The read terminates 3 residues before the CDR3 end, so the remaining end is supplied by the germline J gene. This rearrangement joins TRBV7-9 to TRBJ2-3; D not certain. The V end lost 2 bases, the J end lost 5 bases, and 5 bases lay between the germline ends. The CDR3 covers 12 residues. Germline-derived CDR1 and CDR2 are SEHNR and FQNEAQ (reference sequence). CDR3 protein: CASSLFKDTQYF. The covered CDR3 bases are TGTGCCAGCAGCTTATTCAAAGATACG.

In this sample, this clone turned up many times. The read terminates 3 residues before the CDR3 end, so the remaining end is supplied by the germline J gene. V gene TRBV7-2 combines with J gene TRBJ2-5; 9 bases map to TRBD2. Germline CDR1 and CDR2: SGHTA and FQGNSA. The CDR3 is 14 amino acids. Trimming removed 7 bases from V and 4 bases from J; junction bases left unmatched: 7. The CDR3 DNA, read in part, is TGTGCCAGCACCCCGGGCGGGAGGGTAGAGACC. Translated, it gives CASTPGGRVET. The full CDR3 reads CASTPGGRVETQYF.

This clone occurred many times. Read coverage stops 3 residues before the CDR3 terminus; the germline J gene supplies the remainder. This chain links TRBV4-1 with TRBJ2-5; 8 bases fit TRBD2. Looked up from germline, CDR1 is MGHRA and CDR2 is YSYEKL. CDR3 length equals 15 residues. The V segment lost 4 bases and the J segment 2 bases; nucleotides outside the gene matches: 6. The CDR3 spells CASSPPSGQQETQYF. The CDR3 DNA, read in part, is TGCGCCAGCAGCCCGCCTAGCGGGCAACAAGAGACC.

Ten or more counts support this clone. Sequencing ends 3 residues short of the CDR3 end; the germline J gene provides the rest. The chain has TRBV18 and TRBJ2-7, with 8 bases fitting TRBD1. The germline gives CDR1 KGHSH, CDR2 LQKENI. With V trimmed by 3 bases and J by 2 bases, 6 bases remained unmatched. This CDR3 spans 15 amino acids. The CDR3: CASSPMVTGAYEQYF. The DNA read from the CDR3 is TGTGCCAGCTCACCGATGGTGACAGGGGCCTACGAG.

This clone was recorded many times. The read stops 3 residues short of the end of the CDR3; the missing end is completed from the germline J gene. The chain has TRBV12-3 or TRBV12-4 and TRBJ2-1; D is unclear. The CDR3 has 14 amino acids. Between the trimmed V and J ends, which lost 1 base and 3 bases, there was a span of 7 bases. The sequenced part of the CDR3 DNA is TGTGCCAGCAGTTTAGAGAACAGCTACAATGAG. It is translated as CASSLENSYNE. The whole CDR3 sequence reads CASSLENSYNEQFF.